This T cell receptor beta chain was retrieved from a study of beta chain features in type 1 diabetes. This clone was counted only a few times. Every bit of the isolated RNA underwent reverse transcription, so sequencing read expressed TCRB transcripts. Using immunoSEQ multiplex PCR, the repertoire was profiled, and TCRdb retains in-frame clones only, with some absent. The sample holds roughly 450,000 clones, approximately 15% seen once. The CDR3 consists of 14 residues. The germline V and J ends were trimmed by 4 bases and 5 bases, with 13 bases remaining between them. CDR1 and CDR2 from the germline V gene are SGHRS and YFSETQ.

This chain links TRBV5-1 with TRBJ2-1, with D possibly being TRBD2 (6 bases). The clonotype was recovered from a man between 25 and 39 years old in good health. The sample consisted of naive CD4+ T cells from blood. The CDR3 here is CASSPGGGNNEQFF. The CDR3 DNA reads as TGCGCCAGCAGCCCAGGCGGAGGGAACAATGAGCAGTTCTTC.